This T cell receptor (beta chain) was profiled in a study of OX40 agonist ivuxolimab in advanced cancers. General observations from the study: Clonal expansion from baseline to week 6 occurred in both CD4+ and CD8+ T cells. The authors also found low normalized T-cell clonal expansion in some nonresponders.

Of note for this clone: The antigen is unknown.

Blood sampling took place at baseline, cycle 4 day 1, and cycle 7 day 1. Measured with immunoSEQ multiplex PCR; TCRdb has only the in-frame clones, and not every one. The sample includes tens of thousands of clones, around 86% of them seen just once. The CDR3 covers 14 residues. Trimming removed 5 bases at V and 0 bases at J, with 11 bases between. Per germline, CDR1 SGHTA and CDR2 FQGNSA. This clonotype was sampled from an adult with an advanced solid tumor such as melanoma, head and neck, liver or kidney cancer. The input for sequencing was CD4+ or CD8+ T cells sorted from blood, taken in a trial of the OX40 agonist ivuxolimab. This chain links TRBV7-2 with TRBJ2-7; D gene ambiguous. The CDR3 is CASSARSYSYEQYF. The CDR3 DNA reads as TGTGCCAGCAGCGCCAGGAGCTACTCCTACGAGCAGTACTTC.